This TCR beta chain was documented in a study of spatial heterogeneity in lung cancer. As for the study in general: The follow-up PBMC samples were sequenced whenever they were available. The median time to follow-up was 2 to 3 years after resection. The study consistently detected more beta-chain than alpha-chain sequences.

Every TCR cDNA molecule carried a tag that served as a unique molecular identifier. One entry per CDR3 protein results from TCRdb running MiXCR on the 5' RACE reads. Of 50,000 to 60,000 distinct CDR3 sequences listed, less than 9.5% were seen once; the top ten hold around 33%. Study findings and constraints: At resection, ubiquitous expanded tumor TCRs appeared in blood more than at follow-up.

In the case of this clonotype: What it recognizes is unknown.

In germline, CDR1 is SQVTM, CDR2 ANQGSEA. V lost 7 bases, J lost 2 bases, and 7 bases stayed unmatched. CDR3 length: 14 amino acids. Time point: blood at routine non-recurrence follow-up after resection. The authors sequenced whole RNA from tumor, nontumor lung or frozen PBMC without sorting. The sequencing here drew on PBMCs, taken at follow-up. This sequence joins TRBV29-1 and TRBJ2-1, with 8 bases matching TRBD2. The clonotype originates from a female donor with early-stage non-small cell lung cancer. The DNA of the CDR3 is TGCAGCGCCACTGGCGGGGGGACCTACAATGAGCAGTTCTTC. Protein sequence: CSATGGGTYNEQFF.